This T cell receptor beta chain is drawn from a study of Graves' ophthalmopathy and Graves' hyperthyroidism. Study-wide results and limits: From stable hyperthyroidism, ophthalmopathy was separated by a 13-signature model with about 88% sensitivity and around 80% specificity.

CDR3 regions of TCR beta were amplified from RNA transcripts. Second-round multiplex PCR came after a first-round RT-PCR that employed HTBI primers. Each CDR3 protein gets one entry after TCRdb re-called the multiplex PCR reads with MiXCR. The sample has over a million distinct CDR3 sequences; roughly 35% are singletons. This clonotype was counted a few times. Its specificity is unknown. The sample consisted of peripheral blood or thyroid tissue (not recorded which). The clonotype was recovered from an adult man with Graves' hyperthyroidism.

This CDR3 is CASSQQSLNTEAFF. In DNA form, the CDR3 reads TGTGCCAGCAGCCAACAGAGCCTTAACACTGAAGCTTTCTTT. The chain employs TRBV3-1 and TRBJ1-1; D is ambiguous. The CDR3 contains 14 residues. V was clipped by 2 bases and J by 2 bases, with 9 bases between them. Per germline, CDR1 LGHDT and CDR2 YNNKEL (reference sequence).